The T cell receptor (beta chain) described here comes from a study of shared clonotypes between healthy human individuals (dated by TCRdb to about 2020). Background for the entire study: The cohort comprised two women and three men aged 18 to 49 years. For each donor, CD4 naive and CD4 memory were each given three plates, CD8 naive was given two plates, and CD8 memory was given one plate. The study deeply sequenced blood TCR repertoires of five healthy adults to estimate repertoire size and the extent of clonotype sharing between individuals. To increase sequencing depth and limit assay-specific biases, different laboratories used diverse techniques to prepare libraries and sequence TCR repertoires. Each donor's leukapheresis produced roughly between roughly 0.9 and 8.9 billion PBMCs.

This clone has only one observation. Its binding antigen is unknown. Nothing much larger sits one base from this clone, and base qualities are not available. Overall study outcomes, separate from this receptor: Sampling was limited to blood, and TCR repertoires in tissue likely differ from TCR repertoires in blood. Incomplete sequencing was indicated by rarefaction of sorted-subset datasets, despite the large sequencing depth. Higher generation probabilities were observed for clonotypes shared by all four sorted-subset donors than for non-shared clonotypes. Naive subsets generally had larger estimated clonotype richness than memory subsets. Based on pairwise subsampling, the degree of clonotype sharing among donors was expected to be affected by sequencing depth. Roughly 5% of naive CD4, 3.5% of naive CD8, 2% to 2.5% of memory CD4, and more than 0.35% of memory CD8 clonotypes were shared across several donors. Because the study included a small number of donors, the genetic and exposure-history diversity represented was limited.

Using the deep immunoSEQ assay, multiplex PCR amplified TCR CDR3 regions from genomic DNA. For each cell subset, the extracted genomic DNA was distributed evenly across all wells of several immunoSEQ 96-well plates, and each plate served as one replicate. For sorted subsets, around 200 ng genomic DNA, equal to about 30,000 T cell genomes, was loaded into each replicate PCR. The purified libraries were quantified using a Qubit 3.0 fluorometer, sized with a Bioanalyzer 2100, and then quantified again using the KAPA Library Quantification kit. Each immunoSEQ 96-well plate was sequenced on its own single-read 150-cycle Illumina NextSeq 550 flow cell. On the authors' methods: Because only junctional sequences without quality scores were contained in the immunoSEQ output, filtering matching that applied to full-length reads could not be performed. Sequences were annotated with PyIR, a Python wrapper for IgBLAST v1.9, and V/J genes and CDR3 were assigned using IMGT germline references. Reads with weak V/J assignments (E-value above 1e-6), missing CDR3, stop codons, out-of-frame junctions, or ambiguous translated residues were removed. V3J clonotypes were defined by identical inferred V gene, J gene, and CDR3 amino acid sequence. To compute the percentage overlap between repertoires, the number of shared unique clonotypes was divided by the size of the smaller repertoire. RTK rarefaction, the Chao1 estimator, and Recon v2.1 estimates of unobserved clonotypes were used to assess repertoire richness. OLGA was used to compute generation probabilities for all TCRbeta clonotypes that the gDNA method yielded from a handful of donors. Imported from immuneACCESS, the table was reduced by TCRdb to in-frame sequences with V and J called. These copies leave out some clones; in studies compared against another copy, an unresolved V gene accounts for under half, and the cause of the remainder is not known. V, J and clone size derive from that table, while D and trimming were established from the DNA sequence. This sample holds over 2 million clones; about 94% were observed only once. The ten largest make up roughly 1.1% of the sample.

CD8 naive samples consisted of CD45RO-negative cells that were positively selected for CCR7, yielding a CD45RA+CCR7+ population without TemRA cells. Donors were healthy HIV-negative adults with no recently reported acute infections or vaccinations. Only Caucasian adults living in Nashville, Tennessee, USA were represented among the donors. Blood was collected by leukapheresis, and PBMCs were isolated by Ficoll-Histopaque density gradient centrifugation and then cryopreserved in liquid nitrogen vapor phase. Analytical flow cytometry was used to check the purity and quantity of every magnetically sorted T cell population. Genomic DNA was isolated from every sorted fraction and measured by UV absorbance on a Nanodrop 2000c. Compared with germline, V lacks 5 bases and J lacks 2 bases; bases without a gene match: 4. Reading the germline V gene (reference sequence) gives CDR1 PRHDT and CDR2 FYEKMQ. Counted from cysteine to phenylalanine, this CDR3 has 14 amino acids. Of the read, only the CDR3 DNA is kept; its 42 bases are in frame from base 1.

This TCR was recovered from a man aged 18 to 30 in good health. Material for sequencing was naive CD8+ T cells sorted from blood. Interpreted using the paper, the cell subset or site label stands for: CD45RA+CCR7+. Recombination joined TRBV13 with TRBJ2-7, with 9 bases matching TRBD1. CDR3 protein: CASSMGQGPYEQYF. The sequence in DNA is TGTGCCAGCAGCATGGGACAGGGTCCCTACGAGCAGTACTTC.